Sequencing of this T cell receptor beta chain was carried out in a study of cytomegalovirus exposure and HLA in healthy donors. The PCR had 60 Vbeta and 13 Jbeta primers. Measured with immunoSEQ multiplex PCR; TCRdb has only the in-frame clones, and not every one. The table shows approximately 150,000 clones, with less than 9.5% occurring only once. Germline V gene data show CDR1 as SNHLY and CDR2 as FYNNEI. The V end was cut by 11 bases, the J end by 0 bases, with 13 bases between. This CDR3 has 13 amino acids. This clone was seen a few times. Sequences were obtained from PBMCs. This TCR derives from a male donor in good health and CMV-seronegative. V gene TRBV2 combines with J gene TRBJ1-2; D is undetermined. CDR3 region: CAEESPPNYGYTF. CDR3 in DNA: TGTGCCGAAGAGAGCCCCCCTAACTATGGCTACACCTTC.